Each of the 29 T cell receptor beta chains below was sequenced from the same sample in a study of OX40 agonist ivuxolimab in advanced cancers. The data were produced by immunoSEQ multiplex PCR, yet TCRdb's version contains in-frame clones alone and is incomplete. The sample has 40,000 to 65,000 clones, around 82% seen once; the top ten hold 3.5% to 5.5%. Specimen: CD4+ or CD8+ T cells sorted from blood, collected in a trial of the OX40 agonist ivuxolimab. These receptors were collected from an adult with an advanced solid tumor such as melanoma, head and neck, liver or kidney cancer.

The chain combines TRBV7-2 with TRBJ1-4, with 9 bases aligning to TRBD1. The CDR3 spans 16 residues. Per the germline V gene, CDR1 is SGHTA and CDR2 is FQGNSA. J gave up 2 bases and V 4 bases, and 5 bases lay outside the gene matches. CDR3 sequence (DNA): TGTGCCAGCAGCTCCCGCACAGGGGGCACTAATGAAAAACTGTTTTTT. Translating gives CASSSRTGGTNEKLFF.

This chain uses TRBV28 with TRBJ2-4; 7 bases match TRBD1. Germline assignment: CDR1 MDHEN and CDR2 SYDVKM. The CDR3 loop spans 17 amino acids. V was clipped by 7 bases and J by 2 bases; unmatched bases: 14. The CDR3 reads CASTVIKGGNTKNIQYF. In nucleotides, the CDR3 is TGTGCCAGCACTGTTATAAAAGGGGGCAATACCAAAAACATTCAGTACTTC.

This CDR3 reads CASSPQTQETQYF. CDR3 bases: TGTGCCAGCAGCCCCCAGACCCAAGAGACCCAGTACTTC. The chain recombines TRBV5-5 with TRBJ2-5; D remains unclear. V gave up 4 bases and J gave up 1 base, with 8 bases separating them. The CDR3 sequence is 13 residues long. Per germline, CDR1 SGHKS and CDR2 YYEKEE (reference sequence).

CDR3 sequence: CASSLRPGLAEYYEQYF. The CDR3, as DNA: TGTGCCAGCAGTCTCCGACCGGGACTAGCGGAATACTACGAGCAGTACTTC. This chain connects TRBV27 to TRBJ2-7; 11 nucleotides align to TRBD2. This CDR3 is built from 17 residues. V was clipped by 5 bases and J by 3 bases; unmatched bases: 12. Per the germline V gene, CDR1 is MNHEY and CDR2 is SMNVEV (reference sequence).

The chain carries TRBV5-6 and TRBJ1-3; D not certain. Deletions cut 0 bases from V and 1 base from J, with 8 bases between. The CDR3 runs to 15 residues. In germline, CDR1 is SGHDT, CDR2 YYEEEE. The CDR3 sequence: CASSLGAVSGNTIYF. As DNA, the CDR3 is TGTGCCAGCAGCTTGGGGGCCGTATCTGGAAACACCATATATTTT.

The rearrangement links TRBV28 to TRBJ2-2, with 9 bases identical to TRBD1. V trimming: 4 bases; J trimming: 6 bases; junction bases outside the gene matches: 9. The CDR3 consists of 16 residues. CDR1 and CDR2 from the germline V gene are MDHEN and SYDVKM. DNA for the CDR3: TGTGCCAGCAGTTCCTTGGACAGGGGAACGGCCGGGGAGCTGTTTTTT. Its translation: CASSSLDRGTAGELFF. The complete variable domain, with remaining parts taken from reference TRBV28 and TRBJ2-2, reads DVKVTQSSRYLVKRTGEKVFLECVQDMDHENMFWYRQDPGLGLRLIYFSYDVKMKEKGDIPEGYSVSREKKERFSLILESASTNQTSMYLCASSSLDRGTAGELFFGEGSRLTVL.

This rearrangement joins TRBV19 to TRBJ2-2; 7 nucleotides align to TRBD2. CDR1 and CDR2 from the germline V gene are LNHDA and SQIVND (reference sequence). Trimming at V came to 9 bases and at J to 4 bases, leaving 14 bases not matched to a gene. The CDR3 contains 16 residues. The CDR3 coding sequence is TGTGCCAGCGGGGGGAACGCCCCGAGGGGCACCGGGGAGCTGTTTTTT. It codes for CASGGNAPRGTGELFF.

The gene calls are TRBV21-1 and TRBJ2-3. TRBV21-1 is designated a pseudogene. This CDR3 comprises 17 residues. The CDR3 reads CASSKKRAGTCTDTQYF. The CDR3 nucleotides are TGTGCCAGCAGCAAAAAACGTGCCGGGACCTGTACAGATACGCAGTATTTT.

The gene calls are TRBV5-4 and TRBJ2-7, with D perhaps matching TRBD2 (6 bases). Trimming removed 4 bases at V and 1 base at J, with 18 bases between. Germline lookup yields CDR1 SGHNT and CDR2 YYREEE (reference sequence). The CDR3 sequence is 16 residues long. This CDR3 reads CASSLGGSLQSYEQYF. For the CDR3, the DNA is TGTGCCAGCAGCCTGGGGGGTAGTCTCCAGTCCTACGAGCAGTACTTC.

This chain links TRBV7-3 with TRBJ2-5; the D is unclear. The germline V gene has CDR1 SGHTA and CDR2 FQGTGA. Trimming removed 1 base from V and 2 bases from J, with 5 bases in between. CDR3 size: 13 residues. The CDR3 is CASSLNLQETQYF. CDR3 nucleotide sequence: TGTGCCAGCAGCTTAAACCTTCAAGAGACCCAGTACTTC. Drawing the rest from reference TRBV7-3 and TRBJ2-5, the complete variable domain is GAGVSQTPSNKVTEKGKYVELRCDPISGHTALYWYRQSLGQGPEFLIYFQGTGAADDSGLPNDRFFAVRPEGSVSTLKIQRTERGDSAVYLCASSLNLQETQYFGPGTRLLVL.

This clone was found a few times. The chain couples TRBV7-2 to TRBJ2-7; 7 nucleotides match TRBD2. V dropped 5 bases and J dropped 3; count of bases not matched to a gene: 10. This CDR3 has 15 residues. Germline loops: CDR1 SGHTA, CDR2 FQGNSA. CDR3 loop: CASSPVAGANYEQYF. In DNA, the CDR3 is TGTGCCAGCAGCCCTGTCGCGGGAGCAAACTACGAGCAGTACTTC. Using reference TRBV7-2 and TRBJ2-7 for the parts outside the CDR3, the full variable domain is GAGVSQSPSNKVTEKGKDVELRCDPISGHTALYWYRQSLGQGLEFLIYFQGNSAPDKSGLPSDRFSAERTGGSVSTLTIQRTQQEDSAVYLCASSPVAGANYEQYFGPGTRLTVT.

CDR3 sequence: CASSPWGSTGPMNTEAFF. DNA for the CDR3: TGTGCCAGCAGTCCCTGGGGGTCGACAGGGCCCATGAACACTGAAGCTTTCTTT. V and J are TRBV2 and TRBJ1-1; 7 positions agree with TRBD1. The CDR3 is made up of 18 amino acids. Germline-derived CDR1 and CDR2 are SNHLY and FYNNEI. Trimming cost V 5 bases and J 0 bases; bases outside gene matches: 15. The full variable domain, with the rest looked up from reference TRBV2 and TRBJ1-1, is EPEVTQTPSHQVTQMGQEVILRCVPISNHLYFYWYRQILGQKVEFLVSFYNNEISEKSEIFDDQFSVERPDGSNFTLKIRSTKLEDSAMYFCASSPWGSTGPMNTEAFFGQGTRLTVV.

V usage is TRBV28 and J usage is TRBJ1-4, with 8 bases identical to TRBD1. CDR1 is MDHEN and CDR2 is SYDVKM in the germline V gene. The CDR3 is made up of 14 amino acids. Losses at the gene ends were 5 bases for V and 6 bases for J; bases not matched to a gene: 5. The CDR3 reads CASSLDRGDEKLFF. The CDR3 DNA sequence: TGTGCCAGCAGTCTCGACAGGGGAGATGAAAAACTGTTTTTT.

The V and J genes are TRBV5-1 and TRBJ2-1, with 8 nucleotides matching TRBD2. Germline CDR1 and CDR2: SGHRS and YFSETQ. This CDR3 is 15 amino acids long. The V and J ends lost 4 bases and 3 bases, in that order; junction bases with no gene match: 6. CDR3 loop: CASSNSGTDYNEQFF. The CDR3 bases are TGCGCCAGCAGCAATAGCGGGACCGACTACAATGAGCAGTTCTTC.

This clone is a singleton in its sample. This sequence joins TRBV5-1 and TRBJ2-1; 7 bases are shared with TRBD2. The germline V gene encodes CDR1 SGHRS and CDR2 YFSETQ. With 4 bases clipped from V and 5 bases from J, the junction kept 15 bases outside the gene matches. This CDR3 is built from 17 residues. The CDR3 reads CASSGGLVTPRHNEQFF. DNA of the CDR3: TGCGCCAGCAGCGGAGGACTAGTGACCCCACGCCACAATGAGCAGTTCTTC.

The chain uses TRBV5-5 and TRBJ1-2; the D gene is possibly TRBD1 (5 bases). The CDR3 loop spans 12 amino acids. V shed 5 bases and J shed 8 bases, with 13 bases lying between them. The germline V gene encodes CDR1 SGHKS and CDR2 YYEKEE (reference sequence). The CDR3 DNA follows: TGTGCCAGCAGTCCTGGGACGGGGGGCTACACCTTC. This encodes CASSPGTGGYTF.

This chain links TRBV6-4 with TRBJ2-6; 10 bases match TRBD1. Germline CDR1 is MRHNA and CDR2 is SNTAGT. Unmatched junction bases numbered 2, after V lost 4 bases and J lost 2 bases. This CDR3 comprises 16 residues. In nucleotides, the CDR3 is TGTGCCAGCAGTGGACAGGGGGCAACTGGGGCCAACGTCCTGACTTTC. Translated, it gives CASSGQGATGANVLTF.

This chain uses TRBV4-1 with TRBJ2-1; 7 nucleotides match TRBD2. Losses at the gene ends were 4 bases for V and 0 bases for J; bases not matched to a gene: 3. Germline assignment: CDR1 MGHRA and CDR2 YSYEKL. CDR3 length: 15 amino acids. The CDR3 DNA is TGCGCCAGCAGCCCCGGGACTACCTCCTACAATGAGCAGTTCTTC. The encoded protein is CASSPGTTSYNEQFF.

Sample share makes this clone medium-sized. V gene TRBV18 combines with J gene TRBJ1-1; D gene unclear. The CDR3 length is 15 residues. V shed 2 bases and J shed 4 bases, with 14 bases lying between them. Germline V gene sequence: CDR1 KGHSH, CDR2 LQKENI. In DNA, the CDR3 is TGTGCCAGCTCACCAAATGAGGGCGGAGGCACTGAAGCTTTCTTT. Translating it yields CASSPNEGGGTEAFF.

CDR3 loop: CASGLALAGVTGELFF. The CDR3 nucleotides are TGTGCTAGTGGTTTGGCACTAGCGGGAGTAACCGGGGAGCTGTTTTTT. The chain couples TRBV12-5 to TRBJ2-2, with 11 bases lining up with TRBD2. With 1 base clipped from V and 5 bases from J, the junction kept 3 bases outside the gene matches. This CDR3 has 16 amino acids. Germline V CDR1 and CDR2: LGHNT, FRNRAP.

The chain carries TRBV19 and TRBJ2-7; 10 bases fit TRBD1. CDR3 length: 16 residues. V was pared by 6 bases and J by 1 base, with 9 bases of the junction left unmatched. Germline V CDR1 and CDR2: LNHDA, SQIVND (reference sequence). The CDR3 nucleotides read TGTGCCAGTAGGCTGGCCGGGACAGGGGAATCCTACGAGCAGTACTTC. Its protein product is CASRLAGTGESYEQYF.

This clone has a single count. J is TRBJ2-7 and V is TRBV9, with TRBD2 matching 7 bases. This CDR3 comprises 14 residues. From germline, CDR1 is SGDLS and CDR2 YYNGEE. Losses at the gene ends were 4 bases for V and 4 bases for J; bases not matched to a gene: 8. CDR3 sequence (DNA): TGTGCCAGCAGCTCCCGGCGGGAGAGTTACGAGCAGTACTTC. It specifies CASSSRRESYEQYF.

V and J are TRBV6-5 and TRBJ1-1, with unresolved D. Germline CDR1 and CDR2: MNHEY and SVGAGI. This CDR3 is built from 16 residues. Trimming removed 3 bases from V and 7 bases from J, with 21 bases in between. CDR3 DNA: TGTGCCAGCAGTTATATGCCCCAACAAGGGCGGGTTGAAGCTTTCTTT. Translated: CASSYMPQQGRVEAFF.

The rearrangement links TRBV29-1 to TRBJ2-7; perhaps TRBD1 as D (6 bases). Trimming cost V 5 bases and J 4 bases, with 15 bases left between them. This CDR3 is 13 amino acids long. Germline V gives CDR1 SQVTM, CDR2 ANQGSEA. The CDR3 reads CSVSGTSAYEQYF. Written as DNA, the CDR3 is TGCAGCGTTTCGGGGACATCGGCTTACGAGCAGTACTTC.

CDR3 bases: TGTGCCAGCAGCTTAGCTGGCGGGAGGGGCTCCTACAATGAGCAGTTCTTC. Amino acid sequence: CASSLAGGRGSYNEQFF. The V and J genes are TRBV7-2 and TRBJ2-1; 9 positions match TRBD2. V lost 0 bases and J lost 0; bases outside the gene matches: 3. Germline V gives CDR1 SGHTA, CDR2 FQGNSA. This CDR3 is built from 17 residues.

This clone was picked up one time. J is TRBJ2-3 and V is TRBV10-2, with D uncertain. Per the germline V gene, CDR1 is WSHSY and CDR2 is SAAADI. V was clipped by 6 bases and J by 2 bases, with 15 bases between them. The CDR3 totals 15 residues. CDR3: CASRDQRIVTDTQYF. Written as DNA, the CDR3 is TGCGCCAGCAGAGATCAAAGGATCGTCACAGATACGCAGTATTTT.

This chain links TRBV5-1 with TRBJ2-2; 7 positions agree with TRBD1. The length of the CDR3 is 14 residues. The V gene's germline CDR1 is SGHRS and CDR2 YFSETQ. The V segment lost 5 bases and the J segment 4 bases; nucleotides outside the gene matches: 5. The CDR3 spells CASSRTGSTGELFF. In DNA, the CDR3 is TGCGCCAGCAGTAGGACAGGAAGCACCGGGGAGCTGTTTTTT.

V is TRBV5-1 and J is TRBJ2-5, with D unclear. CDR1 is SGHRS and CDR2 is YFSETQ in the germline V gene. This CDR3 region has 14 residues. Trimming took 0 bases from V and 5 from J, leaving 11 bases between them. This chain's CDR3 is CASSLGVGRETQYF. The CDR3 DNA reads TGCGCCAGCAGCTTGGGAGTCGGCAGGGAGACCCAGTACTTC.

J is TRBJ1-1 and V is TRBV25-1, with TRBD1 matching 7 bases. CDR3 length: 14 residues. In germline, CDR1 is MGHDK, CDR2 SYGVNS. V gave up 3 bases and J gave up 7 bases; unmatched junction bases: 8. CDR3 bases: TGTGCCAGCAGTGAGGGGAGGAGGGACAGTGAAGCTTTCTTT. Residues: CASSEGRRDSEAFF.